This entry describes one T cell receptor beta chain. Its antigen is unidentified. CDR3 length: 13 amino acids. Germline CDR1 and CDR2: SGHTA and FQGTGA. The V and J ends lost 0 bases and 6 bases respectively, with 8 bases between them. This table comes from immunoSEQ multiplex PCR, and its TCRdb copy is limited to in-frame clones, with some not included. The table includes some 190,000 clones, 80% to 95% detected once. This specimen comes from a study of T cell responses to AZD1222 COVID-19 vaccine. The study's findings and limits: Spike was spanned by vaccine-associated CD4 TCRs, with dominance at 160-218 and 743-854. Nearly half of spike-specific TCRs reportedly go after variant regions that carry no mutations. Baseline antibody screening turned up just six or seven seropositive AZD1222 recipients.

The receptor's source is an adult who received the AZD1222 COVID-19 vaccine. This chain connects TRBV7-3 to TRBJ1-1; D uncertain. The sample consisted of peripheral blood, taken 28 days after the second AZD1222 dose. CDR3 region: CASSLTQGAEAFF. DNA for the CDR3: TGTGCCAGCAGCTTAACTCAAGGCGCTGAAGCTTTCTTT.